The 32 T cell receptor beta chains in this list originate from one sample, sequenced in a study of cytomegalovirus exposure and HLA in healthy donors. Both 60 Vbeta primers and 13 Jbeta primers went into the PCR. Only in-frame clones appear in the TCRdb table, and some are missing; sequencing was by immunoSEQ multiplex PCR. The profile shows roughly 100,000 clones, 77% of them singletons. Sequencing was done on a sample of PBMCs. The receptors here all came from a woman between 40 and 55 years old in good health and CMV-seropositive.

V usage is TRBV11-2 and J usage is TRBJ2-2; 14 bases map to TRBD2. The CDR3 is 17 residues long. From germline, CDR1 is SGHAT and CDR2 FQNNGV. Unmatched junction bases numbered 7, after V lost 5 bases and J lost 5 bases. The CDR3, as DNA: TGTGCCAGCAGCCCAGGGACTAGCGGGAGTGCTACCGGGGAGCTGTTTTTT. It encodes CASSPGTSGSATGELFF.

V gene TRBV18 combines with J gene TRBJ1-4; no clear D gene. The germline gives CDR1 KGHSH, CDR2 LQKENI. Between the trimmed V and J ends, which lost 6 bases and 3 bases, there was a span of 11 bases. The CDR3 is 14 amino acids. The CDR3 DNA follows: TGTGCCAGCTCTCCCTCAGGCTCTAATGAAAAACTGTTTTTT. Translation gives CASSPSGSNEKLFF.

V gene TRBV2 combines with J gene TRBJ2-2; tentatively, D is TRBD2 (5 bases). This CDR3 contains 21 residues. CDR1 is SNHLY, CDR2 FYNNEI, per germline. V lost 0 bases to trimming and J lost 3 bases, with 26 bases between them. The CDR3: CASSEAQNWLKLRRYTGELFF. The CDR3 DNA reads TGTGCCAGCAGTGAAGCGCAGAATTGGCTTAAGCTGAGGAGGTACACCGGGGAGCTGTTTTTT. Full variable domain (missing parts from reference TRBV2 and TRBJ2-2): EPEVTQTPSHQVTQMGQEVILRCVPISNHLYFYWYRQILGQKVEFLVSFYNNEISEKSEIFDDQFSVERPDGSNFTLKIRSTKLEDSAMYFCASSEAQNWLKLRRYTGELFFGEGSRLTVL.

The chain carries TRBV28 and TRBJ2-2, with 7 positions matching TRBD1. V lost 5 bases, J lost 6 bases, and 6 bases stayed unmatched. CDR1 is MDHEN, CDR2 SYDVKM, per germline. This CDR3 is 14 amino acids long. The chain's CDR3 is CASSPRDSPGELFF. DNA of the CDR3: TGTGCCAGCAGTCCCCGGGACAGCCCCGGGGAGCTGTTTTTT.

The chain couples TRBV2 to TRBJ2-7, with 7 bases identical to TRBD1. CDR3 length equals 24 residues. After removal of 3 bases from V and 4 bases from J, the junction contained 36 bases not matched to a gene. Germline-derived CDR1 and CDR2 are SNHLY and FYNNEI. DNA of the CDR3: TGTGCCAGCAGTGATACAGGATTCCCCTTACGCCCGGGCCTTGTTGGGACAGCTATTTACGAGCAGTACTTC. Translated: CASSDTGFPLRPGLVGTAIYEQYF.

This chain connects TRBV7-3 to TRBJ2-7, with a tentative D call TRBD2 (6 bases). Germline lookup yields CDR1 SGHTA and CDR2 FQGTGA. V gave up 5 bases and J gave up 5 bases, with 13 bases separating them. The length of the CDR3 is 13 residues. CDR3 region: CASSPQSGDEQYF. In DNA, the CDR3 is TGTGCCAGCAGCCCTCAGTCGGGGGACGAGCAGTACTTC.

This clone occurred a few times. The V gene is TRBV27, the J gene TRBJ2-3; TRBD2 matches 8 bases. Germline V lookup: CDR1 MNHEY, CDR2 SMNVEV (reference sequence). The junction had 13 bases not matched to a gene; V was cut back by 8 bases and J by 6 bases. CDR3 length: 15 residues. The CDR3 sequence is CASRHSGNGPDTQYF. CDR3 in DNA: TGTGCCAGCCGCCATAGCGGGAATGGGCCCGATACGCAGTATTTT.

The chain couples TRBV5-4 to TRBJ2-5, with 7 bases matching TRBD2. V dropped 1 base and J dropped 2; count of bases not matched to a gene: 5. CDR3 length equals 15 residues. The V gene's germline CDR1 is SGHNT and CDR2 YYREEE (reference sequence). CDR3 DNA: TGTGCCAGCAGCTTGTATCGGGAGGTGCAAGAGACCCAGTACTTC. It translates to CASSLYREVQETQYF.

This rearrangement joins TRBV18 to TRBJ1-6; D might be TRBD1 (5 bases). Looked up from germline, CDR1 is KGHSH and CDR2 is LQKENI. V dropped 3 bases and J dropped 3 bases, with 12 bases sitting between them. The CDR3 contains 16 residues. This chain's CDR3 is CASSPQGQGYNSPLHF. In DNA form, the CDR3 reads TGTGCCAGCTCACCTCAGGGCCAGGGCTATAATTCACCCCTCCACTTT.

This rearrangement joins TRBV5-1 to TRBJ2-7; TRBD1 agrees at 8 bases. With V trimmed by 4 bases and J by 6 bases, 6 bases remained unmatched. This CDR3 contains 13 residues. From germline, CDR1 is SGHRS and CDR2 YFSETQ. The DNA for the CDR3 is TGCGCCAGCAGCCGGGGACAGGCGGCCGAGCAGTACTTC. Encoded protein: CASSRGQAAEQYF.

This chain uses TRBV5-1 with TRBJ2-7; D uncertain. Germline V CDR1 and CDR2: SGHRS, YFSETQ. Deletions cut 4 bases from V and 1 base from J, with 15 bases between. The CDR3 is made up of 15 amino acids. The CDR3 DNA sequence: TGCGCCAGCAGCCCAAGTGCGTATCGTTCCTACGAGCAGTACTTC. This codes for CASSPSAYRSYEQYF. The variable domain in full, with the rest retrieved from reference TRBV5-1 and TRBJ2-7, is KAGVTQTPRYLIKTRGQQVTLSCSPISGHRSVSWYQQTPGQGLQFLFEYFSETQRNKGNFPGRFSGRQFSNSRSEMNVSTLELGDSALYLCASSPSAYRSYEQYFGPGTRLTVT.

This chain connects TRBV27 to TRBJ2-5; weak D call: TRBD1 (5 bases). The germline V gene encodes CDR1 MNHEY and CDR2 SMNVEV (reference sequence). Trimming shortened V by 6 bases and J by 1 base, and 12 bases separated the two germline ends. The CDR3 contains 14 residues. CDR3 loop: CASSLRGSQETQYF. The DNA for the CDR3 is TGTGCCAGCAGCCTAAGGGGTAGCCAAGAGACCCAGTACTTC.

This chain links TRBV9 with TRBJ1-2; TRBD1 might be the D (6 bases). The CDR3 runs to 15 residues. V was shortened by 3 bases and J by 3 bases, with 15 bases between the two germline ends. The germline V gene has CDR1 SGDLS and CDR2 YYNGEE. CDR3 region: CASSASYREHYGYTF. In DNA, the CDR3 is TGTGCCAGCAGCGCGAGCTACAGGGAGCACTATGGCTACACCTTC.

The CDR3 loop reads CASRGGSVTDTQYF. The CDR3 DNA reads TGTGCCAGCAGAGGGGGTAGCGTCACAGATACGCAGTATTTT. J is TRBJ2-3 and V is TRBV28, with a weak D call TRBD1 (6 bases). Trimming cost V 6 bases and J 2 bases, with 12 bases left between them. Germline V lookup: CDR1 MDHEN, CDR2 SYDVKM. The CDR3 runs to 14 residues.

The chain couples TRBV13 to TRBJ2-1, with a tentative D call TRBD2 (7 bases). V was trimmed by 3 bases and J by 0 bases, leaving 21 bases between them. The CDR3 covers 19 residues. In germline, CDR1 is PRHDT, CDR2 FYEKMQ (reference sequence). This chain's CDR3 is CASSLMEGGAEASYNEQFF. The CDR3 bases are TGTGCCAGCAGCTTGATGGAAGGGGGGGCGGAGGCCTCCTACAATGAGCAGTTCTTC. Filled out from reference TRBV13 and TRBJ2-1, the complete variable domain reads AAGVIQSPRHLIKEKRETATLKCYPIPRHDTVYWYQQGPGQDPQFLISFYEKMQSDKGSIPDRFSAQQFSDYHSELNMSSLELGDSALYFCASSLMEGGAEASYNEQFFGPGTRLTVL.

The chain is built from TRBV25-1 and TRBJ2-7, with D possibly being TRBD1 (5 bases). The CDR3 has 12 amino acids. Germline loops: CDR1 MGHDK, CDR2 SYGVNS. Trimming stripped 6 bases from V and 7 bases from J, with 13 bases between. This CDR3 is CASRIGEMEQYF. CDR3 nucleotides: TGTGCCAGCAGAATAGGGGAAATGGAGCAGTACTTC.

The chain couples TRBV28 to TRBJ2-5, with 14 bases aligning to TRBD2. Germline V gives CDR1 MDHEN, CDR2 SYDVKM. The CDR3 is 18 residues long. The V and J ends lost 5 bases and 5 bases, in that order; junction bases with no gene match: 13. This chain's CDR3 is CASSRLAGGPLYSETQYF. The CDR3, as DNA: TGTGCCAGCAGTCGACTAGCGGGGGGGCCGCTGTATTCGGAGACCCAGTACTTC.

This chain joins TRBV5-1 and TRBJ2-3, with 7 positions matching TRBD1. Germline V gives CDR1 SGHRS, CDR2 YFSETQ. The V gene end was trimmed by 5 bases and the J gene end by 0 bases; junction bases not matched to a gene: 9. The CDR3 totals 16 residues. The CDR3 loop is CASSGTASFSTDTQYF. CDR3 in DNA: TGCGCCAGCAGTGGGACAGCGTCATTCAGCACAGATACGCAGTATTTT.

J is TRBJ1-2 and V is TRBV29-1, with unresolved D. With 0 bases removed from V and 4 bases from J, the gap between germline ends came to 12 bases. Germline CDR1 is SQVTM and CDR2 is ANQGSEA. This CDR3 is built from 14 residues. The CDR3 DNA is TGCAGCGTTGAAGAATGGTCAGGTCCCTATGGCTACACCTTC. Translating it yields CSVEEWSGPYGYTF. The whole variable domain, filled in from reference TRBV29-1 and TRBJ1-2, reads SAVISQKPSRDICQRGTSLTIQCQVDSQVTMMFWYRQQPGQSLTLIATANQGSEATYESGFVIDKFPISRPNLTFSTLTVSNMSPEDSSIYLCSVEEWSGPYGYTFGSGTRLTVV.

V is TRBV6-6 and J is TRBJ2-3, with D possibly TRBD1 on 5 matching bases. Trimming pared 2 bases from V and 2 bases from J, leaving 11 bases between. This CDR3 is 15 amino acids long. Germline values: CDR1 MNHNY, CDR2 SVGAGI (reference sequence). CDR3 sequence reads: CASSYMGRATDTQYF. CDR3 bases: TGTGCCAGCAGTTACATGGGCAGGGCCACAGATACGCAGTATTTT.

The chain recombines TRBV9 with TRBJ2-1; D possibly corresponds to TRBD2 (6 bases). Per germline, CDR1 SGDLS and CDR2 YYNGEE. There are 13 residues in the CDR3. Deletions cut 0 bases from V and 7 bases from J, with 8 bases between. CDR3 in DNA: TGTGCCAGCAGCGTAGGGAGGGGAAATGAGCAGTTCTTC. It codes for CASSVGRGNEQFF.

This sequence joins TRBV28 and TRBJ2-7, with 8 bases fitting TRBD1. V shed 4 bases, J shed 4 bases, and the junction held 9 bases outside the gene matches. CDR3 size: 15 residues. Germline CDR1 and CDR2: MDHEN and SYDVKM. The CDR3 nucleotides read TGTGCCAGCAGTTCTCCGGGACAGGATGGGTACGAGCAGTACTTC. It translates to CASSSPGQDGYEQYF.

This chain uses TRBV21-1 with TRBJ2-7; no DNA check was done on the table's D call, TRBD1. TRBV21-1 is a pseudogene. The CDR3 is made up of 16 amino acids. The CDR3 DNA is TGTGCCAGCAGCGAAGCCCCGTCCCGACACTCCTACGAGCAGTACTTC. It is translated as CASSEAPSRHSYEQYF.

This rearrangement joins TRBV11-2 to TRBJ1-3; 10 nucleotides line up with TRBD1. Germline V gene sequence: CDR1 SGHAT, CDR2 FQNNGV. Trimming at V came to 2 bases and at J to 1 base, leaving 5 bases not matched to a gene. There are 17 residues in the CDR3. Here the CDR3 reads CASSLPRQGASGNTIYF. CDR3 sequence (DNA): TGTGCCAGCAGCTTACCCCGACAGGGGGCTTCTGGAAACACCATATATTTT.

CDR3 nucleotides: TGTGCCAGCAGTTTATCTCCCGGGACAGGGAAAAGCTACGAGCAGTACTTC. Encoded protein: CASSLSPGTGKSYEQYF. J is TRBJ2-7 and V is TRBV27, with 9 bases fitting TRBD1. The V gene end was trimmed by 0 bases and the J gene end by 3 bases; junction bases not matched to a gene: 9. The CDR3 has 17 residues. Germline CDR1 and CDR2: MNHEY and SMNVEV (reference sequence).

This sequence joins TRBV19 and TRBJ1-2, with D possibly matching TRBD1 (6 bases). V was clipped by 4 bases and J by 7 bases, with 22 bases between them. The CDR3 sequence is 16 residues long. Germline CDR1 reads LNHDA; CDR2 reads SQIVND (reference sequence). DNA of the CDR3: TGTGCCAGTAGTAAGGGACCAGACAGGTCCTCTTCTGGCTACACCTTC. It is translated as CASSKGPDRSSSGYTF.

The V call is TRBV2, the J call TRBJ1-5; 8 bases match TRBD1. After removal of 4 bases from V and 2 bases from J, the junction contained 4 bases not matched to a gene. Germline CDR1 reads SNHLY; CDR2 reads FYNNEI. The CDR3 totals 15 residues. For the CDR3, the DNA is TGTGCCAGCAGTGGCCTGACAGGGGGCAATCAGCCCCAGCATTTT. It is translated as CASSGLTGGNQPQHF.

For the CDR3, the DNA is TGTGCCAGCAGCTTAAGAGACTCCCGGACATTAGATGAGCAGTTCTTC. Protein: CASSLRDSRTLDEQFF. The chain uses TRBV7-9 and TRBJ2-1; tentative D call: TRBD1 (5 bases). The V and J ends lost 2 bases and 8 bases respectively, with 19 bases between them. Germline CDR1 and CDR2: SEHNR and FQNEAQ (reference sequence). The CDR3 has 16 residues.

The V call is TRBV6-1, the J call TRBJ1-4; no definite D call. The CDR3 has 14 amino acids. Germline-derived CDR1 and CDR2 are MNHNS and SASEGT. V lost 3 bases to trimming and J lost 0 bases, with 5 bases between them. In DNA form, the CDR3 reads TGTGCCAGCAGTGAGTCAGCAACTAATGAAAAACTGTTTTTT. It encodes CASSESATNEKLFF.

The CDR3 region is CASSLARVGGLGYEQYF. The CDR3 nucleotides are TGTGCCAGCAGCTTAGCAAGGGTAGGGGGCTTAGGCTACGAGCAGTACTTC. The chain uses TRBV7-8 and TRBJ2-7; 7 bases are a match to TRBD1. CDR1 is SGHVS and CDR2 is FQNEAQ in the germline V gene. V was pared by 0 bases and J by 3 bases, with 11 bases of the junction left unmatched. The CDR3 length is 17 residues. Looking up the rest from reference TRBV7-8 and TRBJ2-7 gives the full variable domain: GAGVSQSPRYKVAKRGQDVALRCDPISGHVSLFWYQQALGQGPEFLTYFQNEAQLDKSGLPSDRFFAERPEGSVSTLKIQRTQQEDSAVYLCASSLARVGGLGYEQYFGPGTRLTVT.

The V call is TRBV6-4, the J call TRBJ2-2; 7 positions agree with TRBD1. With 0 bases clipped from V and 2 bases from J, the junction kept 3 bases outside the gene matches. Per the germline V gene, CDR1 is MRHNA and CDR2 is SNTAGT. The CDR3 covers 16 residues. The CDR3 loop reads CASSDSGQTNTGELFF. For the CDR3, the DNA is TGTGCCAGCAGTGACTCGGGACAGACCAACACCGGGGAGCTGTTTTTT.

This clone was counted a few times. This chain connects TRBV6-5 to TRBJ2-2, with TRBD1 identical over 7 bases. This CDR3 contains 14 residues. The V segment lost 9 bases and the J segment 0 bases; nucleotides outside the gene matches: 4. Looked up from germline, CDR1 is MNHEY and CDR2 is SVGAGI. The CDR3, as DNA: TGTGCCAGTAGACAGGGAACGAACACCGGGGAGCTGTTTTTT. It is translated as CASRQGTNTGELFF.